Listed here are 3 T cell receptor beta chains from one sample, sequenced in a study of T cell responses to AZD1222 COVID-19 vaccine. Using immunoSEQ multiplex PCR, the repertoire was profiled, and TCRdb retains in-frame clones only, with some absent. The table records roughly 45,000 clones, approximately 80% of them present only once. The specimen comprised peripheral blood, sampled on day 0 of AZD1222 vaccination. The source of these receptors is an adult in good health.

V is TRBV19 and J is TRBJ1-5; a possible D gene is TRBD1 (6 bases). The ends were cut back, 7 bases at V and 0 bases at J, with 13 bases in the middle. The germline V gene encodes CDR1 LNHDA and CDR2 SQIVND (reference sequence). This CDR3 contains 15 residues. The CDR3 here is CASNPGHISNQPQHF. The CDR3 nucleotides read TGTGCCAGTAACCCGGGACACATTAGCAATCAGCCCCAGCATTTT. Filled out from reference TRBV19 and TRBJ1-5, the complete variable domain reads DGGITQSPKYLFRKEGQNVTLSCEQNLNHDAMYWYRQDPGQGLRLIYYSQIVNDFQKGDIAEGYSVSREKKESFPLTVTSAQKNPTAFYLCASNPGHISNQPQHFGDGTRLSIL.

The chain recombines TRBV2 with TRBJ2-1; D assignment may be TRBD1 or TRBD2 (5 bases each). Trimming cost V 6 bases and J 7 bases, with 13 bases left between them. Germline V gives CDR1 SNHLY, CDR2 FYNNEI. The CDR3 has 13 residues. The CDR3 sequence: CASSTRGGNEQFF. In DNA, the CDR3 is TGTGCCAGCAGCACTAGGGGCGGTAATGAGCAGTTCTTC.

The chain employs TRBV25-1 and TRBJ2-2, with 9 positions matching TRBD1. CDR1 and CDR2 from the germline V gene are MGHDK and SYGVNS. Trimming cost V 5 bases and J 3 bases; bases outside gene matches: 4. This CDR3 is built from 15 residues. The CDR3 region is CASSNRDRDTGELFF. As DNA, the CDR3 is TGTGCCAGCAGTAACCGGGACAGGGACACCGGGGAGCTGTTTTTT.